Following are 11 T cell receptor beta chains from one sample sequenced in a study of shared clonotypes between healthy human individuals. In the naive CD8 group, cells lacked CD45RO and were positively selected for CCR7, so terminally differentiated effector memory CD45RA+ cells were left out. Measured with immunoSEQ multiplex PCR; TCRdb has only the in-frame clones, and not every one. This sample has 2 million or so clones, with less than 95% found just once. Material for sequencing was naive CD8+ T cells sorted from blood. The receptors here all came from a man in his late teens or twenties in good health.

Comments on this clone: The sample holds other DNA sequences that translate to the same CDR3. This chain links TRBV11-2 with TRBJ2-7, with D unresolved. Trimming left V 0 bases short and J 1 base short, with 4 bases between. The CDR3 covers 13 residues. CDR1 and CDR2 from the germline V gene are SGHAT and FQNNGV. CDR3 region: CASSLDRSYEQYF. CDR3 DNA sequence: TGTGCCAGCAGCTTAGATAGGTCCTACGAGCAGTACTTC.

The V and J genes are TRBV7-6 and TRBJ2-3, with D uncertain. Trimming stripped 6 bases from V and 11 bases from J, with 21 bases between. The CDR3 length is 14 residues. Germline V lookup: CDR1 SGHVS, CDR2 FNYEAQ. The DNA for the CDR3 is TGTGCCAGCAGTCCCCTCCTCTCCGAGCCTAGGCAGTATTTT. Encoded protein: CASSPLLSEPRQYF.

Points on this clone: Other DNA sequences in the same sample also yield this CDR3. This chain uses TRBV6-5 with TRBJ2-2; no reliable D call. The CDR3 loop spans 13 amino acids. V lost 0 bases to trimming and J lost 4 bases, with 3 bases between them. Germline CDR1 and CDR2: MNHEY and SVGAGI. The CDR3, as DNA: TGTGCCAGCAGTTACTCGGCCACCGGGGAGCTGTTTTTT. Protein product: CASSYSATGELFF.

The chain uses TRBV30 and TRBJ1-1; 10 bases agree with TRBD1. Trimming took 0 bases from V and 8 from J; bases not matched to a gene: 9. This CDR3 is built from 15 residues. In germline, CDR1 is GTSNPN, CDR2 SVGIG (reference sequence). The DNA of the CDR3 is TGTGCCTGGAGTGTACGAGGGGGGACAGGGGTCGAAGCTTTCTTT. As protein: CAWSVRGGTGVEAFF.

The chain employs TRBV5-6 and TRBJ2-7, with D perhaps TRBD1 or TRBD2 (5 bases each). Germline CDR1 and CDR2: SGHDT and YYEEEE. The CDR3 contains 15 residues. Trimming pared 0 bases from V and 4 bases from J, leaving 14 bases between. Here the CDR3 DNA reads TGTGCCAGCAGCTTGGCCGTCGGGTGGGGGTACGAGCAGTACTTC. This encodes CASSLAVGWGYEQYF.

The J gene is TRBJ1-1, the V gene TRBV27; possible D gene TRBD1, 6 bases. CDR3 size: 15 residues. The germline CDR1 and CDR2 sequences are MNHEY and SMNVEV (reference sequence). Trimming stripped 6 bases from V and 3 bases from J, with 17 bases between. DNA for the CDR3: TGTGCCAGCAGAGGTAGGGGACACCTGGACACTGAAGCTTTCTTT. Amino acid sequence: CASRGRGHLDTEAFF.

This chain joins TRBV2 and TRBJ2-5, with D possibly being TRBD1 (6 bases). Trimming removed 7 bases at V and 2 bases at J, with 17 bases between. Germline loops: CDR1 SNHLY, CDR2 FYNNEI. This CDR3 region has 15 residues. The CDR3 region has the DNA TGTGCCAGCACGTTGGTTGGGGACACTCAAGAGACCCAGTACTTC. This encodes CASTLVGDTQETQYF.

The chain combines TRBV11-2 with TRBJ2-1; D is undetermined. Germline V gives CDR1 SGHAT, CDR2 FQNNGV. The CDR3 is 13 residues long. V lost 1 base and J lost 7, with 8 bases in between. CDR3 sequence: CASSLGGGNEQFF. CDR3 DNA: TGTGCCAGCAGCTTAGGTGGCGGAAATGAGCAGTTCTTC.

V is TRBV30 and J is TRBJ1-1; D gene ambiguous. Trimming left V 2 bases short and J 1 base short, with 8 bases between. Germline V lookup: CDR1 GTSNPN, CDR2 SVGIG (reference sequence). The CDR3 length is 13 residues. The CDR3 sequence: CAWSLTWNTEAFF. CDR3 coding DNA: TGTGCCTGGAGTTTGACATGGAACACTGAAGCTTTCTTT.

V gene TRBV6-5 combines with J gene TRBJ2-1; possible D gene TRBD2, 5 bases. V was clipped by 2 bases and J by 0 bases, with 8 bases between them. The germline gives CDR1 MNHEY, CDR2 SVGAGI. This CDR3 is 15 amino acids long. CDR3 sequence (DNA): TGTGCCAGCAGTTACGCGGGCTTCTCCTACAATGAGCAGTTCTTC. Translated, it gives CASSYAGFSYNEQFF.

Note on this clone: Other DNA sequences from this sample encode an identical CDR3 as well. The V and J genes are TRBV18 and TRBJ2-7; 7 nucleotides align to TRBD2. Germline-derived CDR1 and CDR2 are KGHSH and LQKENI. Trimming took 5 bases from V and 4 from J; bases not matched to a gene: 8. CDR3 length: 14 amino acids. CDR3 amino acids: CASSSGTGGYEQYF. In DNA, the CDR3 is TGTGCCAGCTCATCCGGGACGGGGGGATACGAGCAGTACTTC.